Here is one TCR beta chain with its context. Its antigen is unknown. Researchers ran the PCR with 60 Vbeta and 13 Jbeta primers. The repertoire was sequenced with immunoSEQ multiplex PCR; TCRdb's copy has only in-frame clones and lacks some. Its table records roughly 34,000 clones. The sample comes from a study of cytomegalovirus exposure and HLA in healthy donors. Notes on the study in general: Among CMV-associated TCR beta chains, most appeared HLA-restricted in a later analysis. TCR beta chains numbering some 160 were designated cytomegalovirus-associated. The classifier, whose performance was assessed in both the original and validation cohorts, reportedly diagnosed cytomegalovirus status with high specificity and sensitivity.

The clonotype was recovered from a man aged 35 to 55 in good health and CMV-seronegative. The sequenced material came from PBMCs.

Written as DNA, the CDR3 is TGTGCCAGCAGCCACGAGTGGTCTGGGGCCAACGTCCTGACTTTC. Protein: CASSHEWSGANVLTF. The rearrangement links TRBV6-5 to TRBJ2-6; no clear D. The CDR3 is 15 residues long. The germline V and J ends were trimmed by 6 bases and 1 base, with 10 bases remaining between them. Germline CDR1 MNHEY, CDR2 SVGAGI.